Below, 13 T cell receptor beta chains from the same sample are listed, as sequenced in a study of CD8+CD57+ T cells in acquired aplastic anemia. Researchers used genomic DNA as the template to profile TCR beta VDJ and CDR3. Using its own MiXCR run on the reads, TCRdb lists one record per CDR3 protein. This table has some 200,000 distinct CDR3 sequences, roughly 57% appearing once. Sequencing was done on a sample of sorted CD4+, CD8+, or CD8+CD57+ T cells (not recorded which) from PBMCs. These receptors were collected from a human donor in good health.

The table lists this clonotype with many counts. The CDR3 protein is CASKGDTGELFF. The CDR3 DNA follows: TGTGCCAGTAAGGGTGACACCGGGGAGCTGTTTTTT. This rearrangement joins TRBV19 to TRBJ2-2; D not certain. Looked up from germline, CDR1 is LNHDA and CDR2 is SQIVND (reference sequence). V was clipped by 7 bases and J by 3 bases, with 6 bases between them. The CDR3 is 12 amino acids.

This clonotype was counted only a few times. CDR3 sequence reads: CAISSSGTANSPLHF. The CDR3 DNA is TGTGCCATCAGTTCCTCCGGGACAGCTAATTCACCCCTCCACTTT. J is TRBJ1-6 and V is TRBV10-3; TRBD1 agrees at 7 bases. The CDR3 spans 15 residues. With 5 bases clipped from V and 6 bases from J, the junction kept 7 bases outside the gene matches. In germline, CDR1 is ENHRY, CDR2 SYGVKD.

The gene calls are TRBV11-2 and TRBJ1-1; 7 bases match TRBD1. The germline gives CDR1 SGHAT, CDR2 FQNNGV. CDR3 size: 15 residues. The J segment lost 4 bases and the V segment lost 5 bases, leaving 10 bases of the junction unmatched. The CDR3 here is CASSPSTGVATEAFF. Written as DNA, the CDR3 is TGTGCCAGCAGCCCCTCCACAGGGGTGGCCACTGAAGCTTTCTTT.

The chain combines TRBV25-1 with TRBJ2-7; D gene unclear. Per germline, CDR1 MGHDK and CDR2 SYGVNS. The CDR3 is made up of 13 amino acids. Between the trimmed V and J ends, which lost 2 bases and 7 bases, there was a span of 12 bases. In nucleotides, the CDR3 is TGTGCCAGCAGTGAAGTTGGTCTCTATGAGCAGTACTTC. Residues: CASSEVGLYEQYF.

The gene calls are TRBV20-1 and TRBJ1-1; the D gene is possibly TRBD1 (6 bases). Germline loops: CDR1 DFQATT, CDR2 SNEGSKA (reference sequence). The CDR3 is 15 amino acids. V shed 6 bases and J shed 3 bases, with 20 bases lying between them. CDR3 bases: TGCAGTGCCCGCCGGGGACAATTTGGAGACACTGAAGCTTTCTTT. Translation gives CSARRGQFGDTEAFF.

This clonotype was recorded once. The V gene is TRBV4-1, the J gene TRBJ2-5, with 8 bases aligning to TRBD2. With 4 bases clipped from V and 0 bases from J, the junction kept 10 bases outside the gene matches. The germline V gene has CDR1 MGHRA and CDR2 YSYEKL. The CDR3 has 17 residues. The CDR3 region is CASSLSGSGSHQETQYF. Here the CDR3 DNA reads TGCGCCAGCAGCCTGAGCGGGAGCGGGAGTCACCAAGAGACCCAGTACTTC.

This clonotype was recorded at least ten times. The gene calls are TRBV6-5 and TRBJ2-1, with 15 bases aligning to TRBD2. The ends lost 2 bases at V and 5 bases at J; junction bases unmatched: 1. Germline V gene data show CDR1 as MNHEY and CDR2 as SVGAGI. CDR3 length: 16 amino acids. The CDR3 is CASSYGLAGGNNEQFF. Here the CDR3 DNA reads TGTGCCAGCAGTTACGGACTAGCGGGAGGGAACAATGAGCAGTTCTTC.

The rearrangement links TRBV6-4 to TRBJ2-3; TRBD2 matches at 12 bases. Looked up from germline, CDR1 is MRHNA and CDR2 is SNTAGT. This CDR3 comprises 15 residues. V was pared by 6 bases and J by 2 bases, with 3 bases of the junction left unmatched. The CDR3: CASSLAGGTTDTQYF. DNA of the CDR3: TGTGCCAGCAGCCTAGCGGGGGGGACCACAGATACGCAGTATTTT.

The rearrangement uses TRBV20-1 and TRBJ1-5; TRBD1 aligns across 10 bases. Germline V gene lookup returns CDR1 DFQATT and CDR2 SNEGSKA (reference sequence). The CDR3 length is 18 residues. The V gene end was trimmed by 0 bases and the J gene end by 4 bases; junction bases not matched to a gene: 12. The CDR3 DNA is TGCAGTGCTAGAGACGACAGGGGGCGGATAAGAGGGAATCAGCCCCAGCATTTT. Residues: CSARDDRGRIRGNQPQHF.

The V and J genes are TRBV7-2 and TRBJ2-7, with 16 bases matching TRBD2. CDR3 length equals 16 residues. V was clipped by 5 bases and J by 6 bases; unmatched bases: 7. Per the germline V gene, CDR1 is SGHTA and CDR2 is FQGNSA. In nucleotides, the CDR3 is TGTGCCAGCAGCCTCGGGACTAGCGGGGGGGCCTCCGAGCAGTACTTC. It yields the protein CASSLGTSGGASEQYF.

This clonotype was observed a few times. This chain joins TRBV7-9 and TRBJ2-7; 7 nucleotides match TRBD1. Germline loops: CDR1 SEHNR, CDR2 FQNEAQ (reference sequence). The CDR3 sequence is 14 residues long. J gave up 2 bases and V 5 bases, and 6 bases lay outside the gene matches. Here the CDR3 reads CASSRIGTAYEQYF. The CDR3 DNA reads as TGTGCCAGCAGCCGTATCGGGACAGCCTACGAGCAGTACTTC.

This clonotype came up once. A much larger clone differs by one base, so this may be a read error. The CDR3 reads CASSCQGPGNTIYF. The CDR3 nucleotides are TGTGCCAGCAGTTGCCAGGGACCTGGAAACACCATATATTTT. The chain uses TRBV6-5 and TRBJ1-3; a possible D gene is TRBD1 (5 bases). The germline V gene encodes CDR1 MNHEY and CDR2 SVGAGI. Trimming left V 4 bases short and J 2 bases short, with 9 bases between. This CDR3 has 14 amino acids.

The rearrangement joins TRBV5-6 to TRBJ2-7; perhaps TRBD1 as D (6 bases). The germline V and J ends were trimmed by 0 bases and 6 bases, with 13 bases remaining between them. In germline, CDR1 is SGHDT, CDR2 YYEEEE. The CDR3 runs to 14 residues. CDR3 bases: TGTGCCAGCAGCTTGGATCCAGGGGCAGGCGAGCAGTACTTC. This encodes CASSLDPGAGEQYF.